This TCR beta chain stems from a study of beta chain features in type 1 diabetes. General study findings and limits: VDJ junctions from type 1 diabetes patients carried fewer insertions and larger deletions. For Type 1 diabetes patients, all four CD4+ subsets carried TCRB CDR3s that were moderately but significantly shorter.

Remarks on this clone: Its target is unknown.

What was sequenced were expressed TCRB transcripts, since all of the isolated RNA had been reverse transcribed. Clones were sequenced by immunoSEQ multiplex PCR, and TCRdb holds only the in-frame ones, with some missing. The data hold about 340,000 clones, with about 13% observed a single time. The CDR3 loop spans 17 amino acids. Germline CDR1 reads MGHRA; CDR2 reads YSYEKL. V lost 0 bases and J lost 3; bases outside the gene matches: 6. Each sorted population was over 98% pure. The sample consisted of naive CD4+ T cells from blood. The clonotype was recovered from a woman in her late teens or twenties with type 1 diabetes. The rearrangement joins TRBV4-1 to TRBJ2-1, with 9 bases that match TRBD2. DNA for the CDR3: TGCGCCAGCAGCCAAGATAGCCTAGCGGGAAACTACAATGAGCAGTTCTTC. Protein: CASSQDSLAGNYNEQFF.